A single sample gave rise to the 3 T cell receptor beta chains below, sequenced in a study of radiation and T cells in renal cell carcinoma. Sample time point: baseline pretreatment blood. Treatment noted: 15 Gy SBRT to primary tumor, nephrectomy 4 weeks later. Assay: immunoSEQ multiplex PCR; the TCRdb copy retains only in-frame clones and omits some. The table records 130,000 or so clones, roughly 85% of them present only once. The material was blood, obtained from a patient whose treatment included radiotherapy and nephrectomy. The receptors originated from a woman in her fifties or sixties with renal cell carcinoma.

This chain joins TRBV29-1 and TRBJ2-5, with a possible D match to TRBD1 (5 bases). The CDR3 has 12 amino acids. Germline V gives CDR1 SQVTM, CDR2 ANQGSEA. Trimming took 6 bases from V and 4 from J, leaving 12 bases between them. This CDR3 reads CSVQFQGETQYF. The CDR3 nucleotides read TGCAGCGTACAATTTCAGGGAGAGACCCAGTACTTC.

The genes are TRBV7-9 and TRBJ1-2; 10 bases agree with TRBD1. The CDR3 totals 14 residues. The trim removed 7 bases at V and 0 bases at J, leaving 2 bases unmatched. Per the germline V gene, CDR1 is SEHNR and CDR2 is FQNEAQ (reference sequence). The CDR3 is CASKGTGANYGYTF. In DNA form, the CDR3 reads TGTGCCAGCAAGGGGACAGGGGCTAACTATGGCTACACCTTC.

The chain recombines TRBV9 with TRBJ2-3; 11 nucleotides agree with TRBD2. Germline CDR1 and CDR2: SGDLS and YYNGEE. This CDR3 region has 16 residues. Losses at the gene ends were 3 bases for V and 1 base for J; bases not matched to a gene: 4. The CDR3 is CASSAGTSGGTDTQYF. CDR3 nucleotide sequence: TGTGCCAGCAGCGCCGGGACTAGCGGAGGCACAGATACGCAGTATTTT.